This T cell receptor (beta chain) was documented in a study of T cells in Graves' hyperthyroidism and ophthalmopathy. This clonotype was found many times. Trimming left V 0 bases short and J 1 base short, with 12 bases between. Germline V gene data show CDR1 as MNHEY and CDR2 as SMNVEV (reference sequence). The CDR3 totals 16 residues. RNA transcripts gave rise to amplified TCR beta CDR3 regions. During a first-round RT-PCR of the TCR CDR3, the HTBI primer set was used. A single record per CDR3 protein comes from TCRdb applying MiXCR to the multiplex PCR reads. Of around 340,000 distinct CDR3 sequences detected, approximately 14% appear once; the ten largest clones hold 20% to 25%.

Sequencing used blood. The chain couples TRBV27 to TRBJ1-1, with D perhaps matching TRBD1 (5 bases). The sequence was collected from a woman aged 25 to 45 with Graves' hyperthyroidism. Here the CDR3 reads CASSLSPGTANTEAFF. The CDR3, as DNA: TGTGCCAGCAGTTTATCACCCGGGACGGCGAACACTGAAGCTTTCTTT.